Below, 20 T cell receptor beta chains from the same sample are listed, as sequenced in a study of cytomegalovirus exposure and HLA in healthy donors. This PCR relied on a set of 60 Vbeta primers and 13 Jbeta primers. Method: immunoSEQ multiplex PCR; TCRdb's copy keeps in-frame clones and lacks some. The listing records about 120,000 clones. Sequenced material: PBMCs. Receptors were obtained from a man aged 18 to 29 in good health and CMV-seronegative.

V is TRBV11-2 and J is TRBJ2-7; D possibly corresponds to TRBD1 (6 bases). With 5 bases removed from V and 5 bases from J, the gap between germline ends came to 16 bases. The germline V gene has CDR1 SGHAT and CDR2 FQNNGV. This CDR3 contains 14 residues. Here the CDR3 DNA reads TGTGCCAGCAGCCCCCAACCTACAGGGCACGAGCAGTACTTC. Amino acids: CASSPQPTGHEQYF. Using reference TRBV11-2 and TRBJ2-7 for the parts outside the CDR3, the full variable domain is EAGVAQSPRYKIIEKRQSVAFWCNPISGHATLYWYQQILGQGPKLLIQFQNNGVVDDSQLPKDRFSAERLKGVDSTLKIQPAKLEDSAVYLCASSPQPTGHEQYFGPGTRLTVT.

The CDR3 nucleotides read TGTGCCAGCAGCTGGAAGACGGGACTAGCGGGCGGCGATGAGCAGTTCTTC. Translated, it gives CASSWKTGLAGGDEQFF. V and J are TRBV5-6 and TRBJ2-1; 12 bases map to TRBD2. J was trimmed by 8 bases and V by 3 bases; bases with no gene match: 12. CDR3 length: 17 residues. The germline CDR1 and CDR2 sequences are SGHDT and YYEEEE.

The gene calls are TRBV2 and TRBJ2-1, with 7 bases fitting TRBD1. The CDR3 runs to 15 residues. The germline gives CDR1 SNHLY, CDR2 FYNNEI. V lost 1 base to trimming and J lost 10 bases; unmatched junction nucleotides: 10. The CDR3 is CASSEEQQGIGEQFF. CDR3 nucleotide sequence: TGTGCCAGCAGTGAAGAGCAACAGGGGATAGGGGAGCAGTTCTTC.

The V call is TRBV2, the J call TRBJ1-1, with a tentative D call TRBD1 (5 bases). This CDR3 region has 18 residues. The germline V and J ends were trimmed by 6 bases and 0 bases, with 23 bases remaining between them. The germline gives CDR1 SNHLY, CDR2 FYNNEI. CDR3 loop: CASRGDLAPLRVNTEAFF. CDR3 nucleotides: TGTGCCAGCAGGGGGGACTTAGCCCCACTACGTGTGAACACTGAAGCTTTCTTT.

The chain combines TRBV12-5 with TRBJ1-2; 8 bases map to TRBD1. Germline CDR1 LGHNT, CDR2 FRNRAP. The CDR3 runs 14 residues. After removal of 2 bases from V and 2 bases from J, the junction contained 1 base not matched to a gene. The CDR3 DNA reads TGTGCTAGTGGTTTGTGGACAGGGAACTATGGCTACACCTTC. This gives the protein CASGLWTGNYGYTF.

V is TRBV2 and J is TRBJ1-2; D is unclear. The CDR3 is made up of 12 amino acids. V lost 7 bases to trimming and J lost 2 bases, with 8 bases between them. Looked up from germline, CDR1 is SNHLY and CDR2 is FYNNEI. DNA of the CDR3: TGTGCCAGCATTCGGGTCAACTATGGCTACACCTTC. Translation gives CASIRVNYGYTF.

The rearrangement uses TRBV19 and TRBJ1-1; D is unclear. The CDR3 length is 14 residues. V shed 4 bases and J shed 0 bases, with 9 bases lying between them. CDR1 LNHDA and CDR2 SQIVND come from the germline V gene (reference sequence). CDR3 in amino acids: CASSRESLNTEAFF. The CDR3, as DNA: TGTGCCAGTAGTAGGGAGTCCCTGAACACTGAAGCTTTCTTT.

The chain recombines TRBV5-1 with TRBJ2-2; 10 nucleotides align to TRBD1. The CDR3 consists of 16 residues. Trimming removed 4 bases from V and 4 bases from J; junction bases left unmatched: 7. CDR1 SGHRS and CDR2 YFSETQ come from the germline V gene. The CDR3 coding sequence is TGCGCCAGCAGCCCCCGACAGGGGGCAACCACCGGGGAGCTGTTTTTT. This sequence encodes CASSPRQGATTGELFF. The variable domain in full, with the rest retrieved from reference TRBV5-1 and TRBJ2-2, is KAGVTQTPRYLIKTRGQQVTLSCSPISGHRSVSWYQQTPGQGLQFLFEYFSETQRNKGNFPGRFSGRQFSNSRSEMNVSTLELGDSALYLCASSPRQGATTGELFFGEGSRLTVL.

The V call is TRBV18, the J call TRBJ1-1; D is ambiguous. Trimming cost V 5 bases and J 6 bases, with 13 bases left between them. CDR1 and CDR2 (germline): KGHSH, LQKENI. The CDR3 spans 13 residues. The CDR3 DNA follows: TGTGCCAGCTCAGGCTCCAGCGCCCCTGAAGCTTTCTTT. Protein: CASSGSSAPEAFF.

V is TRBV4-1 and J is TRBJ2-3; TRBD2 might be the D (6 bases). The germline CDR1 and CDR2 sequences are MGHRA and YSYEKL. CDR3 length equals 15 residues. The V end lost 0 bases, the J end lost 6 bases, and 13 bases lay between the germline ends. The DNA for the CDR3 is TGCGCCAGCAGCCAAGAAGGGGCTAGCGAGGATACGCAGTATTTT. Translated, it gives CASSQEGASEDTQYF.

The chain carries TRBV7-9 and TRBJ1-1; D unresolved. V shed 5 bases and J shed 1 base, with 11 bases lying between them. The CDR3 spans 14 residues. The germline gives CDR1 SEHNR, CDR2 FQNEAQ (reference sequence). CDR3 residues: CASSPWAPNTEAFF. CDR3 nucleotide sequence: TGTGCCAGCAGCCCGTGGGCGCCGAACACTGAAGCTTTCTTT.

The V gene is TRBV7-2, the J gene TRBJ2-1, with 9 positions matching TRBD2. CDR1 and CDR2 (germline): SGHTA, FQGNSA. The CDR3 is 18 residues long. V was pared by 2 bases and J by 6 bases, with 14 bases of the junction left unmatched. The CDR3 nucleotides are TGTGCCAGCAGCTTACGCGGGAGGGCCCTCCTCTGGGGCAATGAGCAGTTCTTC. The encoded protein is CASSLRGRALLWGNEQFF.

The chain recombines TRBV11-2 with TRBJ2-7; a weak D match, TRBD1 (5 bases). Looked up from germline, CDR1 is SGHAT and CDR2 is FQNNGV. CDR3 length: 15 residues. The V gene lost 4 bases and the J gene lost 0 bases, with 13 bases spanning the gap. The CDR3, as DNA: TGTGCCAGCAGCTCGGGCAGGGTGAGCTCCTACGAGCAGTACTTC. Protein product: CASSSGRVSSYEQYF.

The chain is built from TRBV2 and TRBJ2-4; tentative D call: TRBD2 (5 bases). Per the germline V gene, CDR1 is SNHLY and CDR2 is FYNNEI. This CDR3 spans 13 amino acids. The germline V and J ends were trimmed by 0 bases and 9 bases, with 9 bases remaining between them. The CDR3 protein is CASSEARVGIQYF. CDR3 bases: TGTGCCAGCAGTGAAGCGCGGGTTGGCATTCAGTACTTC.

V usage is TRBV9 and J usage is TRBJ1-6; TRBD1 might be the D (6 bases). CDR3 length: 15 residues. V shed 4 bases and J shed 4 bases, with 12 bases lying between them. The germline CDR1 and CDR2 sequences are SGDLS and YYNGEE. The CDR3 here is CASSPTQGYNSPLHF. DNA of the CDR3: TGTGCCAGCAGCCCAACACAGGGTTATAATTCACCCCTCCACTTT.

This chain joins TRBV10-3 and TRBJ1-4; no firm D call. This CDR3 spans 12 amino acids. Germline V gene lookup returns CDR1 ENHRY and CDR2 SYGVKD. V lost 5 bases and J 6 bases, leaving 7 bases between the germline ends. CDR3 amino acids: CAISPQDEKLFF. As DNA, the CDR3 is TGTGCCATCAGTCCCCAGGATGAAAAACTGTTTTTT.

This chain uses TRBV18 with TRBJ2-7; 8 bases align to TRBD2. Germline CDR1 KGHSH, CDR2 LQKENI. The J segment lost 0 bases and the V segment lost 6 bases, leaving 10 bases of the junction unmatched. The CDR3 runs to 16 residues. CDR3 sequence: CASSSTSGSTSYEQYF. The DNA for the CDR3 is TGTGCCAGCTCGTCAACCAGCGGGAGTACCTCCTACGAGCAGTACTTC.

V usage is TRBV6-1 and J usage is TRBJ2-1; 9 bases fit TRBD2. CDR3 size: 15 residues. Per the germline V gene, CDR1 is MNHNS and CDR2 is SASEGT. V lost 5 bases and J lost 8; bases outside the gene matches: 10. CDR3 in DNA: TGTGCCAGCAGTCCAGCGGGGGGCTCTTTTGATGAGCAGTTCTTC. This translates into CASSPAGGSFDEQFF.

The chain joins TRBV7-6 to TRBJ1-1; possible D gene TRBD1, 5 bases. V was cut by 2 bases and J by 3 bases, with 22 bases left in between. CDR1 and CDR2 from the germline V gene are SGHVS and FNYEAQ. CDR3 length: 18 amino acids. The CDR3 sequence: CASSLRQGALGGHTEAFF. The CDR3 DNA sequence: TGTGCCAGCAGCTTACGGCAGGGTGCACTGGGAGGACACACTGAAGCTTTCTTT.

CDR3 sequence: CASSPRQGISYNEQFF. CDR3 nucleotide sequence: TGTGCCAGCTCACCACGACAGGGGATATCCTACAATGAGCAGTTCTTC. The V and J genes are TRBV18 and TRBJ2-1, with 8 bases identical to TRBD1. The V gene end was trimmed by 1 base and the J gene end by 1 base; junction bases not matched to a gene: 3. This CDR3 spans 16 amino acids. Germline lookup yields CDR1 KGHSH and CDR2 LQKENI. The full variable domain, rest sourced from reference TRBV18 and TRBJ2-1, is NAGVMQNPRHLVRRRGQEARLRCSPMKGHSHVYWYRQLPEEGLKFMVYLQKENIIDESGMPKERFSAEFPKEGPSILRIQQVVRGDSAAYFCASSPRQGISYNEQFFGPGTRLTVL.